This T cell receptor (beta chain) was profiled in a study of cytomegalovirus exposure and HLA in healthy donors. In the study overall: An analysis done earlier identified 117 million unique TCR beta sequences from approximately 200 million T cells. Findings and limits, study-wide: No immune exposure information besides CMV serostatus was available.

Trimming removed 5 bases at V and 6 bases at J, with 14 bases between. The CDR3 covers 14 residues. The germline gives CDR1 LNHDA, CDR2 SQIVND (reference sequence). PCR primers comprised 60 Vbeta and 13 Jbeta primers. In the original analysis: In a later analysis, the count reached about 82 million unique TCR beta chains, with roughly 9.9 million shared. Profiled with immunoSEQ multiplex PCR; TCRdb holds only in-frame clones, not every one. V and J calls and clone size are those listed in that table; D and trimming were worked out from the DNA. The table lists 180,000 or so clones, 81% of them singletons. As regards this clone: Its antigen is not identified.

The sample was PBMCs. This chain joins TRBV19 and TRBJ1-5; D ambiguous. The clonotype was recovered from a woman aged 18-29 years in good health and CMV-seropositive. The CDR3 here is CASSLGRQGQPQHF. CDR3 DNA: TGTGCCAGTAGTCTAGGCAGACAAGGTCAGCCCCAGCATTTT.